This T cell receptor (beta chain) was captured in a study of T-cell reconstitution after alpha-beta-depleted transplantation in children. Study results and caveats: Expanded clones from the graft, numbering several hundred, reportedly supplied alpha-beta T cells about two months after transplant. The high TCRbeta diversity at day 60 in some patients came from surviving recipient T cells and thymic progenitors.

This CDR3 contains 14 residues. Germline CDR1 reads SGHTA; CDR2 reads FQGNSA. V lost 4 bases and J 0 bases, leaving 7 bases between the germline ends. About this clonotype: The antigen is undetermined.

During its preparation, the TCRbeta library received unique molecular identifiers. TCRdb re-derived calls from the PCR reads in MiXCR, one entry per CDR3 protein. The table shows 350,000 to 500,000 distinct CDR3 sequences, with 43% occurring only once. The TCR sequence derives from a girl aged 2-15 years with aplastic anemia, due to receive a stem cell transplant. This chain uses TRBV7-2 with TRBJ2-1; D call uncertain. This sample comprised PBMCs, obtained before TCRalphabeta/CD19-depleted stem cell transplant. The CDR3 DNA reads as TGTGCCAGCAGCTCCAACCGCTCCTACAATGAGCAGTTCTTC. Amino acids: CASSSNRSYNEQFF.